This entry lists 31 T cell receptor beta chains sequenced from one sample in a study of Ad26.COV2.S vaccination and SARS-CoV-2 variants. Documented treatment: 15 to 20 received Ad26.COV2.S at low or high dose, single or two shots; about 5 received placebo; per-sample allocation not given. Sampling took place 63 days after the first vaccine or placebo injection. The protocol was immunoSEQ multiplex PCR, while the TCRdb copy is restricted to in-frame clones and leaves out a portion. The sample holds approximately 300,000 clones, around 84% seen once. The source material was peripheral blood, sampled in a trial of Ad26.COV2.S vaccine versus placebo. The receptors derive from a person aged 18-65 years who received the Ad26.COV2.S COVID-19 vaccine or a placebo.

CDR3 loop: CATSTTASGGAAYNEQFF. CDR3 DNA sequence: TGTGCCACCAGCACCACCGCTAGCGGGGGGGCCGCCTACAATGAGCAGTTCTTC. The chain is built from TRBV15 and TRBJ2-1; 12 bases are shared with TRBD2. This CDR3 comprises 18 residues. Germline CDR1 is LNHNV and CDR2 is YYDKDF (reference sequence). Trimming took 4 bases from V and 2 from J; bases not matched to a gene: 9.

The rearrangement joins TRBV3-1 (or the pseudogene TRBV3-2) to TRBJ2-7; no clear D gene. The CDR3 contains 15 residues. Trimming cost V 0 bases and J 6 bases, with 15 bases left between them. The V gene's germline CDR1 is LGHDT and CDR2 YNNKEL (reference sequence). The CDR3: CASSQEGRSPFEQYF. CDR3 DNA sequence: TGTGCCAGCAGCCAAGAAGGCCGGAGTCCCTTCGAGCAGTACTTC.

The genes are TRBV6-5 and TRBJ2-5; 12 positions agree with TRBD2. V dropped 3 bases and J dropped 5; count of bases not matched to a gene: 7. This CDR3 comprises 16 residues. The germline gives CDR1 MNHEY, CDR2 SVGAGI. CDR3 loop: CASSYASGGAKETQYF. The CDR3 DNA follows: TGTGCCAGCAGTTATGCTAGCGGGGGGGCGAAGGAGACCCAGTACTTC.

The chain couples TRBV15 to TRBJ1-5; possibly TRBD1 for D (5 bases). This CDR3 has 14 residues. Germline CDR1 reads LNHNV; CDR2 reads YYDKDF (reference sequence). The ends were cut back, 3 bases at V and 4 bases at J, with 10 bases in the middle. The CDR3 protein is CATSSPGVNQPQHF. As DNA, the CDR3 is TGTGCCACCAGCAGCCCGGGGGTGAATCAGCCCCAGCATTTT.

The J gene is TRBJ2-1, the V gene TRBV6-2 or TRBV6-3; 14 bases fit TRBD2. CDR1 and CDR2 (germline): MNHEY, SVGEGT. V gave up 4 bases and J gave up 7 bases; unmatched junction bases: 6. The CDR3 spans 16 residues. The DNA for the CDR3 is TGTGCCAGCAGTTCCGACCGACTAGCGGGGGGGAATGAGCAGTTCTTC. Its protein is CASSSDRLAGGNEQFF.

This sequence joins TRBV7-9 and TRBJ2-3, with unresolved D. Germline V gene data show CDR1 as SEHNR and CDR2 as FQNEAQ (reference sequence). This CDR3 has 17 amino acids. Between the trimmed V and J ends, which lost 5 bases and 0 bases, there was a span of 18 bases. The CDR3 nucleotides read TGTGCCAGCAGCCCCCTCGGCCCGTTCCTTAGCACAGATACGCAGTATTTT. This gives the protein CASSPLGPFLSTDTQYF.

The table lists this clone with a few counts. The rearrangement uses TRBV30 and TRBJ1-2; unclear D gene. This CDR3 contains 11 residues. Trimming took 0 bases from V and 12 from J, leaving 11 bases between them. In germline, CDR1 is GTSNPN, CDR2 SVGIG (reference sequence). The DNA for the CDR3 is TGTGCCTGGAGTGTAGGGAGCCGGCACACCTTC. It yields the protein CAWSVGSRHTF.

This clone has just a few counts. The CDR3 region is CASSPSAVNSPLHF. In DNA form, the CDR3 reads TGTGCCAGCAGCCCTAGCGCAGTAAATTCACCCCTCCACTTT. The rearrangement links TRBV27 to TRBJ1-6; the D is unclear. The germline V and J ends were trimmed by 6 bases and 7 bases, with 13 bases remaining between them. The CDR3 covers 14 residues. The germline gives CDR1 MNHEY, CDR2 SMNVEV (reference sequence).

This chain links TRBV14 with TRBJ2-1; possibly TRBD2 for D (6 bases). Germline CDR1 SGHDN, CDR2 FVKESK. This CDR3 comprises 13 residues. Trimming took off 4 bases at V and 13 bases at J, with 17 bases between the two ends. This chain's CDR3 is CASSLVWGEGQFF. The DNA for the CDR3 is TGTGCCAGCAGCCTAGTCTGGGGGGAAGGACAGTTCTTC.

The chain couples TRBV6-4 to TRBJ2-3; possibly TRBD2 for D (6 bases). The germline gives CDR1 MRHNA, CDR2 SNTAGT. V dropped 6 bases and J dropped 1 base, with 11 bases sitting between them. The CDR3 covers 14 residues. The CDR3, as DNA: TGTGCCAGCAGCCCGACGGGGGGCACAGATACGCAGTATTTT. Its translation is CASSPTGGTDTQYF.

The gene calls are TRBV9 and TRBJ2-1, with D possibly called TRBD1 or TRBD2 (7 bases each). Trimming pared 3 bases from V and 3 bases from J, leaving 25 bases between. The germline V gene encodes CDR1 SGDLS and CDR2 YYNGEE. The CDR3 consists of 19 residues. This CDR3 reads CASSANRGLLGIGYNEQFF. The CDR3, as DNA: TGTGCCAGCAGCGCTAACAGGGGACTACTCGGTATAGGCTACAATGAGCAGTTCTTC.

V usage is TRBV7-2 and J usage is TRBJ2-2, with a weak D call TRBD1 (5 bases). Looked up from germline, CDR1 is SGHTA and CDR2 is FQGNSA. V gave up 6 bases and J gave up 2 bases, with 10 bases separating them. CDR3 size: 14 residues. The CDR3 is CASRRQTNTGELFF. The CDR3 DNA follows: TGTGCCAGCAGAAGACAGACCAACACCGGGGAGCTGTTTTTT. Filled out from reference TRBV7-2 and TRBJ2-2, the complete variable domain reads GAGVSQSPSNKVTEKGKDVELRCDPISGHTALYWYRQSLGQGLEFLIYFQGNSAPDKSGLPSDRFSAERTGGSVSTLTIQRTQQEDSAVYLCASRRQTNTGELFFGEGSRLTVL.

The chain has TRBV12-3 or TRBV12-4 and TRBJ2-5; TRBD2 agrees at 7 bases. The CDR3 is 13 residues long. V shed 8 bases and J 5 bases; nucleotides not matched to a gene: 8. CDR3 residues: CASSGWGGETQYF. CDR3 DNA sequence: TGTGCCAGCTCAGGGTGGGGAGGGGAGACCCAGTACTTC.

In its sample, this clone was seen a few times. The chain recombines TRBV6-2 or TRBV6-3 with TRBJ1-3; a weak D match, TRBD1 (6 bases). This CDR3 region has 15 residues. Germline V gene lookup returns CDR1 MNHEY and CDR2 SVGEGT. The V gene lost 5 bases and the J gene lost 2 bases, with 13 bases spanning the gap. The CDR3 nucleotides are TGTGCCAGCAGTACGGGACAACCGACTGGAAACACCATATATTTT. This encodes CASSTGQPTGNTIYF.

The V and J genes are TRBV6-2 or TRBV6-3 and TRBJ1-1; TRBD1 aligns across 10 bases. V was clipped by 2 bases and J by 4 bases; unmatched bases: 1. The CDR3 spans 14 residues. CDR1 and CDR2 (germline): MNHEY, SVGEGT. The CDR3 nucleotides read TGTGCCAGCAGTTACCGGACAGGGGGCACTGAAGCTTTCTTT. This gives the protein CASSYRTGGTEAFF.

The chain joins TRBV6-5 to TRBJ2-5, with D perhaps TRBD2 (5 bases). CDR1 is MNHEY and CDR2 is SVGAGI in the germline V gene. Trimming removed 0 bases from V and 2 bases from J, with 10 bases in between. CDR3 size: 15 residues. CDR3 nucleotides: TGTGCCAGCAGTTACTCGGACTGGAGGCAAGAGACCCAGTACTTC. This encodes CASSYSDWRQETQYF.

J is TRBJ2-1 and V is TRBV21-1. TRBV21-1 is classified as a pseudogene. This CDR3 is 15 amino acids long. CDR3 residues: CASSIWGNQENEQFF. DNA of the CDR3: TGTGCCAGCAGCATTTGGGGGAATCAAGAGAATGAGCAGTTCTTC.

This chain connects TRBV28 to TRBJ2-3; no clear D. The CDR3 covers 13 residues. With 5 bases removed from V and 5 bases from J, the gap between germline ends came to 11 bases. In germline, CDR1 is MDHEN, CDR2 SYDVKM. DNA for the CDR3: TGTGCCAGCAGTCAGTCCCTTAAAGATACGCAGTATTTT. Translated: CASSQSLKDTQYF.

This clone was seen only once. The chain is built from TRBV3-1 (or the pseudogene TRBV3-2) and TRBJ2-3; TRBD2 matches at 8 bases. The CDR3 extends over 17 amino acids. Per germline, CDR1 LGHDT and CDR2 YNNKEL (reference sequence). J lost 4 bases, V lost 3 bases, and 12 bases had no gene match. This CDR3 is CASSQGTSFGVADTQYF. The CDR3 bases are TGTGCCAGCAGCCAGGGGACTAGTTTCGGGGTGGCAGATACGCAGTATTTT.

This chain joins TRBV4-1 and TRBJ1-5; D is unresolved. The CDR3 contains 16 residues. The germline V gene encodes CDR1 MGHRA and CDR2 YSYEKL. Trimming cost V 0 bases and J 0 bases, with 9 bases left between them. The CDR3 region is CASSQEARYSNQPQHF. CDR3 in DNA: TGCGCCAGCAGCCAAGAAGCCAGGTATAGCAATCAGCCCCAGCATTTT.

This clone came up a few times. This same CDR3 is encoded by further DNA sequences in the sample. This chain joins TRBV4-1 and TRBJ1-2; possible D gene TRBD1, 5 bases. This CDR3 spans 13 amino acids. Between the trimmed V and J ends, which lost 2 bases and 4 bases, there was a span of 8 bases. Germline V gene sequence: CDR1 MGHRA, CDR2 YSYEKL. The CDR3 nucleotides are TGCGCCAGCAGCCAACCCGACAGCTATGGCTACACCTTC. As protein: CASSQPDSYGYTF.

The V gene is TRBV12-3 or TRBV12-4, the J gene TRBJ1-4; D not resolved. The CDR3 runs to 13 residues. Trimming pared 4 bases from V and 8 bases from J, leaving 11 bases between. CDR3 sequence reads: CASSSNTGEKLFF. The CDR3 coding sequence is TGTGCCAGCAGTTCCAATACGGGGGAAAAACTGTTTTTT.

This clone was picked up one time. Written as DNA, the CDR3 is TGTGCCAGCACCAACACTAAGACAGGCCGTTCACCCCTCCACTTT. Translated: CASTNTKTGRSPLHF. This chain uses TRBV6-5 with TRBJ1-6, with D perhaps TRBD1 (6 bases). V was pared by 7 bases and J by 9 bases, with 19 bases between. Germline V CDR1 and CDR2: MNHEY, SVGAGI. This CDR3 region has 15 residues.

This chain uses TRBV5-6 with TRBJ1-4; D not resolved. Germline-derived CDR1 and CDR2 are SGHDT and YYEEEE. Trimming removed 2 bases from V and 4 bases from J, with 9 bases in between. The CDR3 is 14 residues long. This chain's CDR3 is CASSFGRSNEKLFF. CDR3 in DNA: TGTGCCAGCAGCTTTGGGAGGAGTAATGAAAAACTGTTTTTT.

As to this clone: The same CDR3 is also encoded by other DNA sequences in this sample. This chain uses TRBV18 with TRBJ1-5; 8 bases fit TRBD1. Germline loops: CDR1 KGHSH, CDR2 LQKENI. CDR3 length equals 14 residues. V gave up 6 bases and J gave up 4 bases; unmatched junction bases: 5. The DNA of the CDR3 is TGTGCCAGCTCCCCCACAGGGGGGAATCAGCCCCAGCATTTT. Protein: CASSPTGGNQPQHF.

As DNA, the CDR3 is TGTGCCAGCAGCTTAGATCATTCGGCAGATACGCAGTATTTT. Its translation is CASSLDHSADTQYF. The chain links TRBV11-3 to TRBJ2-3, with no clear D. Trimming shortened V by 0 bases and J by 4 bases, and 8 bases separated the two germline ends. The CDR3 extends over 14 amino acids. Germline V gene sequence: CDR1 SGHNT, CDR2 YENEEA. Looking up the rest from reference TRBV11-3 and TRBJ2-3 gives the full variable domain: EAGVVQSPRYKIIEKKQPVAFWCNPISGHNTLYWYLQNLGQGPELLIRYENEEAVDDSQLPKDRFSAERLKGVDSTLKIQPAELGDSAVYLCASSLDHSADTQYFGPGTRLTVL.

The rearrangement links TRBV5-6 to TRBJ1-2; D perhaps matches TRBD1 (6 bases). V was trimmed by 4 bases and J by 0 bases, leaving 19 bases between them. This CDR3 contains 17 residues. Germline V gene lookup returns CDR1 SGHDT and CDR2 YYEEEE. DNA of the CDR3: TGTGCCAGCAGCCGTCGGGGGCTAGATGCGGCTAACTATGGCTACACCTTC. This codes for CASSRRGLDAANYGYTF.

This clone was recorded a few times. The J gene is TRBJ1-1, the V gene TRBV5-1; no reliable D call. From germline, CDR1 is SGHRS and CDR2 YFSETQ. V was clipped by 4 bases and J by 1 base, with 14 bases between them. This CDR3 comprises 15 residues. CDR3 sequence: CASSPGWETNTEAFF. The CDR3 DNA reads TGCGCCAGCAGCCCCGGTTGGGAGACGAACACTGAAGCTTTCTTT.

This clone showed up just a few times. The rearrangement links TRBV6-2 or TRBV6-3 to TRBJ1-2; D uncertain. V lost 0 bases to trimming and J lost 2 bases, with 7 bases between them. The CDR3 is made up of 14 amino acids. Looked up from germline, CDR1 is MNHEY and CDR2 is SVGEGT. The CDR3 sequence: CASSYSGRNYGYTF. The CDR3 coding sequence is TGTGCCAGCAGTTACTCCGGCAGGAACTATGGCTACACCTTC.

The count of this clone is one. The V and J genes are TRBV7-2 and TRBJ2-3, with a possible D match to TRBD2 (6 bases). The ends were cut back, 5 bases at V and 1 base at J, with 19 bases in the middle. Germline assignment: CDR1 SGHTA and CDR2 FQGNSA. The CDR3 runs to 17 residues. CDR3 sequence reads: CASSAPLGAGRTDTQYF. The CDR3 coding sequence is TGTGCCAGCAGCGCACCTCTCGGGGCGGGGCGCACAGATACGCAGTATTTT.

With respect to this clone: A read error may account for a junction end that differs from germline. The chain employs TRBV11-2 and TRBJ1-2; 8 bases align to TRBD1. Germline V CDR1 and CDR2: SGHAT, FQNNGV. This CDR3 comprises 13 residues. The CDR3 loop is CASTLITGGGYTF. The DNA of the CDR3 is TGTGCCAGCACCTTAATTACAGGGGGAGGCTACACCTTC.